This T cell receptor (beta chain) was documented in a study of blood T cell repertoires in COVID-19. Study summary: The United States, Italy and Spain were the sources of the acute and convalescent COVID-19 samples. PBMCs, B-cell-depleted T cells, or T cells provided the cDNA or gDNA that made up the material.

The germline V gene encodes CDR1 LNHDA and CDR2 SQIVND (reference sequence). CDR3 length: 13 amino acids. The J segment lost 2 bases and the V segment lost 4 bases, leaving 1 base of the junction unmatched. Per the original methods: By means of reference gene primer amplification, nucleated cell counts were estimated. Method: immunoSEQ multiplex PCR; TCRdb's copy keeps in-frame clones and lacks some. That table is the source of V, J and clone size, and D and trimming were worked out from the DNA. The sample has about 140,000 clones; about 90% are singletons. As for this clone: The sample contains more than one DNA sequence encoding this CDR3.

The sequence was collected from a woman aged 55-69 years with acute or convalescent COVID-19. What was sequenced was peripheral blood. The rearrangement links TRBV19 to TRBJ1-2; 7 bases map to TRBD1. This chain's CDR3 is CASSKQGNYGYTF. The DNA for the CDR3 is TGTGCCAGTAGTAAACAGGGGAACTATGGCTACACCTTC.